Sequencing of this T cell receptor beta chain was carried out in a study of response to subunit inactivated influenza vaccine. The CDR3 runs 17 residues. The germline V gene encodes CDR1 SGHRS and CDR2 YFSETQ. Deletions cut 4 bases from V and 0 bases from J, with 17 bases between. TCRdb used MiXCR to reprocess the RT-PCR reads, holding one entry per CDR3 protein. The repertoire has approximately 520,000 distinct CDR3 sequences, approximately 24% of them found once; the top ten carry 1.9%. Comments on this clonotype: Its antigen is as yet unknown.

Study-wide points: After each seasonal influenza vaccination, few new T cells are recruited, the authors suggested.

The TCR sequence derives from a man aged 50 to 60 who received an inactivated influenza vaccine. The material sequenced was CD4+ T cells sorted from PBMCs, taken less than 6 days after vaccination. V gene TRBV5-1 combines with J gene TRBJ2-1, with a tentative D call TRBD1 (6 bases). The CDR3 loop is CASSQGPGVYSYNEQFF. The DNA of the CDR3 is TGCGCCAGCAGCCAGGGTCCAGGGGTCTACTCCTACAATGAGCAGTTCTTC.